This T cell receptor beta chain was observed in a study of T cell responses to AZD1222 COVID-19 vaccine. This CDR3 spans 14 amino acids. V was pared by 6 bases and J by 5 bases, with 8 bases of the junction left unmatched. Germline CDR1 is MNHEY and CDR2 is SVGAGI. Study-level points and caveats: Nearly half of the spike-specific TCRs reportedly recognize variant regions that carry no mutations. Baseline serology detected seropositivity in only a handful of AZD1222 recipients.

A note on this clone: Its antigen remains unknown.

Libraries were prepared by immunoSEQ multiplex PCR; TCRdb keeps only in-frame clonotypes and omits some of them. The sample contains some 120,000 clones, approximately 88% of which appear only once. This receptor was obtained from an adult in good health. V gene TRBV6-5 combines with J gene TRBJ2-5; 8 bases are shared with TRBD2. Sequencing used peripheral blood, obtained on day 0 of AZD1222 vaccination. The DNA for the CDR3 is TGTGCCAGCAGAGGTAGCGGGGAGGTGGAGACCCAGTACTTC. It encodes CASRGSGEVETQYF.